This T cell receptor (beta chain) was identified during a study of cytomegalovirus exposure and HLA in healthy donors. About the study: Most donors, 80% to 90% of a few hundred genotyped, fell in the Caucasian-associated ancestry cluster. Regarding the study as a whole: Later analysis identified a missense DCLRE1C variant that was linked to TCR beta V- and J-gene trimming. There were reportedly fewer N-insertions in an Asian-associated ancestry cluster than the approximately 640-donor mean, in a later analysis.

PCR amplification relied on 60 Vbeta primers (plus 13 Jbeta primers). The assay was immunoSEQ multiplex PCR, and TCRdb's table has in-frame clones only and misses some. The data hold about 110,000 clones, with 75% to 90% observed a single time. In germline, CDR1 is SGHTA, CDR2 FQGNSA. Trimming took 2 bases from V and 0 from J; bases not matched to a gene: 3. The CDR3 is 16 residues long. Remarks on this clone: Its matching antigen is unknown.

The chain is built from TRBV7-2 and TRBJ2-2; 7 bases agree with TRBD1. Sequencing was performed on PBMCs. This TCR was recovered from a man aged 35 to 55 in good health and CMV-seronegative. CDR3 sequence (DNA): TGTGCCAGCAGCTTAAGGGGGACAGCGAACACCGGGGAGCTGTTTTTT. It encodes CASSLRGTANTGELFF.